The clone carrying this T cell receptor (beta chain) showed up just once. Produced via immunoSEQ multiplex PCR; TCRdb's table is partial and in-frame only. This sample yields about 140,000 clones, of which around nine tenths are seen a single time; less than 2% belongs to the top ten. This record belongs to a study of blood T cell repertoires in COVID-19. The wider study: Acute and convalescent COVID-19 samples came from the United States, Italy and Spain.

The germline gives CDR1 MNHEY, CDR2 SMNVEV (reference sequence). V was cut by 6 bases and J by 3 bases, with 14 bases left in between. This CDR3 has 14 amino acids. The chain carries TRBV27 and TRBJ1-1; TRBD1 is a possible D gene (5 bases). The origin of this receptor is a woman aged 45-65 years with acute or convalescent COVID-19. Input material: peripheral blood. CDR3 loop: CASSPWGVDTEAFF. The DNA for the CDR3 is TGTGCCAGCAGCCCCTGGGGGGTAGACACTGAAGCTTTCTTT.